The clone carrying this T cell receptor beta chain has a single count. Its target is not known. The data were obtained in a study of cytomegalovirus exposure and HLA in healthy donors. The study's findings and limits: Later, an analysis found that TCR clusters from the first cohort tended to co-occur in the 130 or so validation repertoires.

Clones were sequenced by immunoSEQ multiplex PCR, and TCRdb holds only the in-frame ones, with some missing. Here the sample spans fewer than 200,000 clones, roughly 96% being singletons. The sequenced material came from PBMCs. This TCR derives from a woman younger than 30 in good health and CMV-seronegative.

The CDR3 reads CASSLYGTGNVEQYF. The CDR3 DNA is TGTGCCAGCAGCTTATACGGGACAGGGAACGTTGAGCAGTACTTC. V is TRBV7-8 and J is TRBJ2-7, with 9 bases that match TRBD1. From germline, CDR1 is SGHVS and CDR2 FQNEAQ. V shed 2 bases, J shed 7 bases, and the junction held 9 bases outside the gene matches. This CDR3 has 15 amino acids.